Here is one T cell receptor (beta chain) with its context. This clone was seen a handful of times. No cognate antigen has been identified for it. Per-base quality was not reported, and no clone a single base away is much larger than it. All of the isolated RNA was reverse transcribed with the High Capacity cDNA Reverse Transcription Kit, so expressed TCRB transcripts were sequenced. Naive, central memory and regulatory T cell samples underwent deep immunoSEQ sequencing, averaging roughly 3.4 million total reads per sample. After sorted cells were lysed in RLT buffer, RNA was extracted with DNase-treated RNeasy Micro or Mini kits, with the choice depending on cell number. Each cell subset was processed separately to prevent cross-contamination, with patient and healthy donor samples processed together. Using the immunoSEQ multiplex PCR, TCRB sequences were amplified from cDNA into 87-bp fragments spanning the CDR3 region. The amplicons were sequenced using the Illumina HiSeq platform. The study's processing was this. PCR bias was corrected computationally using synthetic template baselines, and reads within Hamming distance 2 were collapsed, with unmergeable singletons discarded. Reads were aligned against IMGT so that V, D and J genes, CDR3 length and insertions or deletions at six rearrangement sites could be assigned. Within each subset, clonotype counts were normalized to sorted cell number, and only after that were true diversity and Gini coefficients computed with the tcR R package. The overlap coefficient, calculated on TCRB nucleotide sequences, was used to measure repertoire sharing. Out-of-frame TCRB sequences from naive cells were analyzed to stand in for the pre-selection repertoire. TCRdb holds this immuneACCESS table with in-frame rearrangements only. Some clones are missing; in checked studies, unresolved V genes explain under half, and the rest has no known cause. Clone size and V and J calls were adopted from that table, with D and trimming inferred from the DNA. The sample includes hundreds of thousands of clones, with more than 12% observed a single time. The ten most abundant clones make up just under 0.04% of the sample.

The sample belongs to a study of beta chain features in type 1 diabetes (dated by TCRdb to 2016 to 2019). Looking at the study overall: Mean age, gender distribution, total cell number and subset yield were not different between patients and healthy donors. Across all samples, 107,917,701 sorted cells were examined, and cell number per subset correlated strongly with RNA yield. The study compared the TCRB repertoires of sorted circulating CD4+ T cell subsets in recently diagnosed type 1 diabetes patients with those in matched healthy donors. Whereas all 28 donors provided naive and central memory subsets, regulatory and stem cell-like memory subsets were isolated from just 8 patients and roughly 8 healthy donors. Broad study findings and their caveats: Naive, central memory and regulatory TCRB repertoires appeared to be more alike among patients than among healthy donors. Type 1 diabetes patients showed a moderate but significant shortening of TCRB CDR3 length in all four CD4+ subsets. At VDJ recombination sites, patients with type 1 diabetes made fewer insertions and deleted more nucleotides, a pattern implying thymic rearrangement abnormalities. PCR might favor shorter templates, but patient and control samples were amplified and corrected together, so any skew would affect both groups equally. Because small numbers of individuals were included in the HLA sub-analyses, any influence of HLA type on TCRB rearrangement was left unresolved. Because cDNA rather than genomic DNA was sequenced, highly expressing activated cells could have been over-represented, although no difference in activation and CD3 levels was found between groups.

Including cysteine and phenylalanine, the CDR3 has 19 amino acids. Left in the record is the CDR3 DNA by itself, 57 bases read in frame from the first base. The germline V gene specifies MGHRA as CDR1 and YSYEKL as CDR2. The junction carries 15 bases between V and J, which are trimmed by 0 bases and 0 bases respectively. A single peripheral blood draw of approximately 110 mL on average was collected from each donor into heparinised tubes. Naive, central memory, regulatory and stem cell-like memory CD4+ T cells were sorted on a BD FACSAria II using a panel including CD45RO, CCR7, CD25, CD127, CD95 and CD27. Purity was above 95% for every sorted population. PBMCs were separated immediately by Lymphoprep density gradient centrifugation and were stained directly, without being cultured. So that batch effects would be minimized, each experiment stained and sorted samples in pairs, pairing one healthy donor with one patient.

The rearranged chain carries TRBV4-1 and TRBJ2-6; tentative D gene TRBD2, with 6 bases matching. Sequenced: naive CD4+ T cells from blood. The sample's cell subset or site label is to be understood as: true naive CD4+ T cells. The sequence was collected from a man aged 18 to 29 with type 1 diabetes. The bases are TGCGCCAGCAGCCAAGATTGGGCGGGAACCTACTCTGGGGCCAACGTCCTGACTTTC. It translates as CASSQDWAGTYSGANVLTF.